This T cell receptor (beta chain) stems from a study of T-cell reconstitution after alpha-beta-depleted transplantation in children. It was with unique molecular identifiers that the TCRbeta library was prepared. TCRdb re-called the PCR reads through MiXCR, storing one row per CDR3 protein. The profile covers around 680,000 distinct CDR3 sequences, with approximately 17% appearing a single time and about 1.1% taken by the ten largest. The germline V gene has CDR1 MNHEY and CDR2 SMNVEV (reference sequence). The V end was cut by 2 bases, the J end by 2 bases, with 11 bases between. The CDR3 spans 15 residues.

This TCR came from a human donor who donated a stem cell graft to a child with acute myeloid leukemia. V gene TRBV27 combines with J gene TRBJ2-3; possibly TRBD1 or TRBD2 for D (6 bases each). The source was PBMCs from the stem cell graft donor, collected from the stem cell graft. The CDR3 region has the DNA TGTGCCAGCAGTTTAACCTGGGGGGCCACAGATACGCAGTATTTT. Translation: CASSLTWGATDTQYF.